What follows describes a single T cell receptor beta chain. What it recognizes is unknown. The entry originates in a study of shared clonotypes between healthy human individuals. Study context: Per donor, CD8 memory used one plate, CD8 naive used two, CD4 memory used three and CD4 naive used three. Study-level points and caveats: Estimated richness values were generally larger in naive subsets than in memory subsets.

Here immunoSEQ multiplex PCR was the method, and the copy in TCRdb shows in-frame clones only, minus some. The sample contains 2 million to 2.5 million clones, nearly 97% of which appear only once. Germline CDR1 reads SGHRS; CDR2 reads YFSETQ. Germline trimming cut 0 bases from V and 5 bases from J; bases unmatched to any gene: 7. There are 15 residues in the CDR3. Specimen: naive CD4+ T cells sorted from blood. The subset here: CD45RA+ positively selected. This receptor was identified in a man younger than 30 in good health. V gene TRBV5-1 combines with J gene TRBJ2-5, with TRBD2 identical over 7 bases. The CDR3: CASSLDGWGGETQYF. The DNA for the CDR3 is TGCGCCAGCAGCTTGGATGGCTGGGGGGGTGAGACCCAGTACTTC.